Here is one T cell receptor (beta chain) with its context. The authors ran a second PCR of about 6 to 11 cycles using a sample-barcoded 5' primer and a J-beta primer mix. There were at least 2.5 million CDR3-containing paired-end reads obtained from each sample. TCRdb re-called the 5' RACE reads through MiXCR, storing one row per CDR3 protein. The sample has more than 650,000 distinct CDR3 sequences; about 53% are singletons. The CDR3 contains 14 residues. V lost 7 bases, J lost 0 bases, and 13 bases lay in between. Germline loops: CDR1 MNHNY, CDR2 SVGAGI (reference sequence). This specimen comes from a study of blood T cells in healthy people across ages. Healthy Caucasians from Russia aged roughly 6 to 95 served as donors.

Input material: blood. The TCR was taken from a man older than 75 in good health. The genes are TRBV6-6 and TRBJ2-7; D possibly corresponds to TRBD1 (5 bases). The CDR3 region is CASKTARDSYEQYF. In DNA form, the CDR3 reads TGTGCCAGCAAGACGGCCAGGGACTCCTACGAGCAGTACTTC.